This T cell receptor beta chain derives from a study of CXCR3-negative and CXCR3-positive naive CD8 T cells. Libraries were UMI-labeled 5' RACE TRB cDNA. TCRdb reprocessed the 5' RACE reads, with one entry per CDR3 protein and no DNA. This sample's table reports 100,000 or so distinct CDR3 sequences. Findings and limits, study-wide: Comparison of naive CXCR3-negative and CXCR3-positive cells revealed similar TRBV-TRBJ usage, while memory cells differed.

Germline V gene lookup returns CDR1 SSHAT and CDR2 FNYEAQ (reference sequence). The CDR3 has 16 residues. With respect to this clonotype: What it binds is not known.

This chain links TRBV7-7 with TRBJ2-1; the TCRdb D gene call, TRBD1, has no DNA to confirm it. The source is a human donor in good health. Some clones in this sample may be carry-over from other donors' samples. Sequenced sample: naive CXCR3- CD8+ T cells from blood. Described subset: CD45RO-CCR7+CD27+CD95- naive CD8+ T cells lacking CXCR3 (TNR3-). The CDR3 sequence is CASSPGGVSSYNEQFF.